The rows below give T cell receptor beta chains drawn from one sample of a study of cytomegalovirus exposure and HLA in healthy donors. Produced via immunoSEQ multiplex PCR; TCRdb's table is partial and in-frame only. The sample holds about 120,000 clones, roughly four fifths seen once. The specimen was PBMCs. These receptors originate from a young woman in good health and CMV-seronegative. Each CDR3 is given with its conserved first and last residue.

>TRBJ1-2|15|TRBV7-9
CASSLGQSLDYGYTF
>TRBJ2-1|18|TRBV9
CASSVGVGSGAYYNEQFF
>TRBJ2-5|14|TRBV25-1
CASSVSGGGETQYF
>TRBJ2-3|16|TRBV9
CASSVTRQGPRDTQYF
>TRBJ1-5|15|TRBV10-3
CAISVNSGGNQPQHF
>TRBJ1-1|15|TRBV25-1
CASSAYQNSGTEAFF
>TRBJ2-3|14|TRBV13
CASSFRGGTDTQYF
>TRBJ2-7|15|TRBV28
CASSLRSGASYEQYF
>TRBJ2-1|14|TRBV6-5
CASSALEAYNEQFF
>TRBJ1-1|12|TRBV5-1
CASSLGYSEAFF
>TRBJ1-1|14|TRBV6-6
CASSYSAGDTEAFF
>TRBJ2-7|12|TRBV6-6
CASSYQGYEQYF
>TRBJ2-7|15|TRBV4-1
CASSQPDRGGGEQYF
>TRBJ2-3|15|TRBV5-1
CASSLGGLKTDTQYF
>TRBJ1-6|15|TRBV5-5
CASSPRTGYNSPLHF
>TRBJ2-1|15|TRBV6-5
CASRLSGGNYNEQFF
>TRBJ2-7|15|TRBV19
CASSIGGGGSYEQYF
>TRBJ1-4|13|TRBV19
CASRHRGNEKLFF
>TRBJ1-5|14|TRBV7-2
CASSLVGINQPQHF
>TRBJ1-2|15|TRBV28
CASSPEALGDYGYTF
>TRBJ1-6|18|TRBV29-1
CSVAVKGAGGTGVSPLHF
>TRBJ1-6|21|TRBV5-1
CASSLGLPSPTGGERNSPLHF
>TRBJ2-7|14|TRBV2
CASSSGTSSYEQYF
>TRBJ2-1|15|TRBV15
CATSRERAGGHEQFF
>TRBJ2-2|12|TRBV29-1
CSVSQNTGELFF
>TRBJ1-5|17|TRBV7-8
CASSLQHRPTPNQPQHF
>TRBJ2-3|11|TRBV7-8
CASSLTDTQYF
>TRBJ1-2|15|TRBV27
CASSFRGRGGDGYTF
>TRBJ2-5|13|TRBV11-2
CASSSEGQETQYF
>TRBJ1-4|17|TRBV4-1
CASSQPYRGSTNEKLFF
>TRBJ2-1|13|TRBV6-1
CASITSGGSEQFF
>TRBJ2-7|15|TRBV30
CAWSRRAGQIYEQYF
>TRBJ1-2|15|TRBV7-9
CASSLGQAPIYGYTF
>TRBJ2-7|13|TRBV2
CATGTSGAYEQYF
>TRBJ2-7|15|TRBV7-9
CASSGEGGAKYEQYF
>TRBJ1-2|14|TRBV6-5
CASRRDRNNYGYTF
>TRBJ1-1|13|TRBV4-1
CASSQVKNTEAFF